The 28 T cell receptor beta chains below were found in one sample sequenced in a study of PD-1 blockade in classical Hodgkin lymphoma. Brentuximab vedotin exposure varied among the patients, all of whom had relapsed after autologous stem cell transplantation. The protocol was immunoSEQ multiplex PCR, while the TCRdb copy is restricted to in-frame clones and leaves out a portion. The data hold about 40,000 clones, with over 70% observed a single time. Sequenced here: peripheral blood mononuclear cells (PBMCs), sampled at baseline. Receptors were obtained from a human donor with classical Hodgkin lymphoma.

This chain connects TRBV5-8 to TRBJ1-5; 7 bases match TRBD1. The CDR3 runs 16 residues. J was trimmed by 0 bases and V by 4 bases; bases with no gene match: 7. Per germline, CDR1 SGHTS and CDR2 YDEGEE. The CDR3 loop is CASSGGTAVSNQPQHF. Here the CDR3 DNA reads TGTGCCAGCAGCGGCGGGACAGCCGTTAGCAATCAGCCCCAGCATTTT.

CDR3 nucleotides: TGTGCCAGCAGCTTAGCGGGACGGGGCTACGAGCAGTACTTC. Encoded protein: CASSLAGRGYEQYF. The V gene is TRBV7-8, the J gene TRBJ2-7; D is possibly TRBD1 or TRBD2 (5 bases each). Germline V gene sequence: CDR1 SGHVS, CDR2 FQNEAQ. The V gene lost 0 bases and the J gene lost 3 bases, with 9 bases spanning the gap. There are 14 residues in the CDR3.

As for this clone: This sample also contains other DNA sequences that code for the same CDR3. V usage is TRBV18 and J usage is TRBJ1-1, with 8 bases matching TRBD1. Unmatched junction bases numbered 3, after V lost 1 base and J lost 8 bases. CDR1 is KGHSH and CDR2 is LQKENI in the germline V gene. This CDR3 comprises 13 residues. The CDR3 loop is CASSPLRDREAFF. The CDR3 DNA reads TGTGCCAGCTCACCACTTCGGGACAGGGAAGCTTTCTTT. The full variable domain, with the rest looked up from reference TRBV18 and TRBJ1-1, is NAGVMQNPRHLVRRRGQEARLRCSPMKGHSHVYWYRQLPEEGLKFMVYLQKENIIDESGMPKERFSAEFPKEGPSILRIQQVVRGDSAAYFCASSPLRDREAFFGQGTRLTVV.

The chain joins TRBV5-6 to TRBJ1-5, with D unclear. Germline CDR1 SGHDT, CDR2 YYEEEE. The CDR3 is made up of 12 amino acids. The V end lost 0 bases, the J end lost 9 bases, and 7 bases lay between the germline ends. The CDR3 DNA is TGTGCCAGCAGCTTGGTGAAAGGGCCCCAGCATTTT. It yields the protein CASSLVKGPQHF.

V is TRBV6-4 and J is TRBJ2-2; 7 bases match TRBD1. Trimming cost V 8 bases and J 1 base; bases outside gene matches: 4. Germline CDR1 is MRHNA and CDR2 is SNTAGT. This CDR3 is 14 amino acids long. Here the CDR3 DNA reads TGTGCCAGCTCCAGGACAGGGAACACCGGGGAGCTGTTTTTT. The encoded protein is CASSRTGNTGELFF.

The chain carries TRBV5-6 and TRBJ2-3; 8 bases map to TRBD2. The CDR3 extends over 15 amino acids. Germline CDR1 SGHDT, CDR2 YYEEEE. V shed 2 bases and J 0 bases; nucleotides not matched to a gene: 2. The DNA for the CDR3 is TGTGCCAGCAGCTTAGGACTAGCTAGCACAGATACGCAGTATTTT. This codes for CASSLGLASTDTQYF.

The rearrangement joins TRBV6-5 to TRBJ1-5; D remains ambiguous. The CDR3 is 14 residues long. CDR1 is MNHEY, CDR2 SVGAGI, per germline. V dropped 6 bases and J dropped 1 base, with 10 bases sitting between them. Here the CDR3 reads CASRAGLSNQPQHF. The CDR3 DNA reads TGTGCCAGCAGGGCAGGTTTGAGCAATCAGCCCCAGCATTTT.

The V gene is TRBV5-1, the J gene TRBJ2-7; D is possibly TRBD2 (5 bases). Germline V gene lookup returns CDR1 SGHRS and CDR2 YFSETQ. V lost 3 bases and J lost 3, with 13 bases in between. The CDR3 has 14 residues. The CDR3 DNA follows: TGCGCCAGCAGCTGGACCAGCGGCAACTACGAGCAGTACTTC. The encoded protein is CASSWTSGNYEQYF.

The rearrangement links TRBV29-1 to TRBJ1-2, with 7 bases lining up with TRBD1. Losses at the gene ends were 6 bases for V and 8 bases for J; bases not matched to a gene: 12. This CDR3 spans 13 amino acids. The germline V gene encodes CDR1 SQVTM and CDR2 ANQGSEA. CDR3 residues: CSVQRAQGGGYTF. Here the CDR3 DNA reads TGCAGCGTCCAAAGGGCCCAGGGGGGAGGCTACACCTTC.

This chain links TRBV5-1 with TRBJ1-4; D is perhaps TRBD1 (5 bases). Germline CDR1 and CDR2: SGHRS and YFSETQ. The CDR3 spans 14 residues. V was shortened by 0 bases and J by 4 bases, with 7 bases between the two germline ends. CDR3 amino acids: CASSLGTFNEKLFF. The DNA of the CDR3 is TGCGCCAGCAGCTTGGGGACATTTAATGAAAAACTGTTTTTT. Combining the CDR3 with reference TRBV5-1 and TRBJ1-4 gives the whole variable domain KAGVTQTPRYLIKTRGQQVTLSCSPISGHRSVSWYQQTPGQGLQFLFEYFSETQRNKGNFPGRFSGRQFSNSRSEMNVSTLELGDSALYLCASSLGTFNEKLFFGSGTQLSVL.

The chain couples TRBV18 to TRBJ1-4, with 9 bases identical to TRBD1. Germline CDR1 and CDR2: KGHSH and LQKENI. Trimming removed 6 bases from V and 0 bases from J; junction bases left unmatched: 8. This CDR3 has 17 residues. The CDR3 loop reads CASSGQGPSATNEKLFF. For the CDR3, the DNA is TGTGCCAGCTCCGGACAGGGGCCCTCCGCAACTAATGAAAAACTGTTTTTT.

The chain couples TRBV7-2 to TRBJ1-2, with unresolved D. The V and J ends lost 7 bases and 4 bases respectively, with 16 bases between them. The CDR3 is made up of 14 amino acids. Germline assignment: CDR1 SGHTA and CDR2 FQGNSA. The CDR3 DNA is TGTGCCAGCACCGACCCTGGGAGACTCTATGGCTACACCTTC. Translated: CASTDPGRLYGYTF. The whole variable domain, filled in from reference TRBV7-2 and TRBJ1-2, reads GAGVSQSPSNKVTEKGKDVELRCDPISGHTALYWYRQSLGQGLEFLIYFQGNSAPDKSGLPSDRFSAERTGGSVSTLTIQRTQQEDSAVYLCASTDPGRLYGYTFGSGTRLTVV.

DNA for the CDR3: TGTGCCAGCTCACCAGGACAGGGTACGGCCCAGTACTTC. It codes for CASSPGQGTAQYF. This chain joins TRBV18 and TRBJ2-5; 8 bases fit TRBD1. CDR1 and CDR2 (germline): KGHSH, LQKENI. This CDR3 contains 13 residues. V shed 2 bases, J shed 9 bases, and the junction held 5 bases outside the gene matches.

The genes are TRBV6-5 and TRBJ1-2, with 10 nucleotides matching TRBD1. Unmatched junction bases numbered 4, after V lost 1 base and J lost 8 bases. CDR3 length: 14 amino acids. From germline, CDR1 is MNHEY and CDR2 SVGAGI. In DNA form, the CDR3 reads TGTGCCAGCAGTTACTTGGACAGGGGGAAGGGCTACACCTTC. Residues: CASSYLDRGKGYTF.

The chain uses TRBV28 and TRBJ1-3, with D possibly matching TRBD1 (6 bases). Per the germline V gene, CDR1 is MDHEN and CDR2 is SYDVKM. The ends were cut back, 3 bases at V and 3 bases at J, with 9 bases in the middle. The CDR3 contains 14 residues. Written as DNA, the CDR3 is TGTGCCAGCAGTTTTGACAGGATTGGAAACACCATATATTTT. It yields the protein CASSFDRIGNTIYF.

This chain links TRBV7-8 with TRBJ2-1, with 7 bases lining up with TRBD2. The CDR3 is made up of 15 amino acids. Germline V gene lookup returns CDR1 SGHVS and CDR2 FQNEAQ. The J segment lost 5 bases and the V segment lost 5 bases, leaving 9 bases of the junction unmatched. The CDR3 bases are TGTGCCAGCAGCCCACGGGGCGGGAGAAACAATGAGCAGTTCTTC. Residues: CASSPRGGRNNEQFF.

In its sample, this clone was seen once. The V call is TRBV28, the J call TRBJ2-5; D is undetermined. Trimming pared 6 bases from V and 3 bases from J, leaving 5 bases between. This CDR3 spans 11 amino acids. In germline, CDR1 is MDHEN, CDR2 SYDVKM. CDR3 amino acids: CASSLKETQYF. CDR3 sequence (DNA): TGTGCCAGCAGCCTGAAAGAGACCCAGTACTTC.

The rearrangement links TRBV5-1 to TRBJ2-7; D assignment may be TRBD1 or TRBD2 (5 bases each). The CDR3 is 14 residues long. The germline V gene has CDR1 SGHRS and CDR2 YFSETQ. V lost 8 bases and J 0 bases, leaving 15 bases between the germline ends. The CDR3 here is CASKGTGSSYEQYF. For the CDR3, the DNA is TGCGCCAGTAAGGGGACGGGGAGCTCCTACGAGCAGTACTTC.

The CDR3 bases are TGCGCCAGCAGCAACAGACCACAAGAGACCCAGTACTTC. This gives the protein CASSNRPQETQYF. The V and J genes are TRBV5-1 and TRBJ2-5; D not certain. The V gene lost 4 bases and the J gene lost 2 bases, with 9 bases spanning the gap. Germline V gives CDR1 SGHRS, CDR2 YFSETQ. The CDR3 sequence is 13 residues long.

The V gene is TRBV6-1, the J gene TRBJ2-2; D is tentatively TRBD1 or TRBD2 (5 bases each). The germline V gene has CDR1 MNHNS and CDR2 SASEGT. This CDR3 comprises 13 residues. Deletions cut 9 bases from V and 7 bases from J, with 15 bases between. DNA for the CDR3: TGTGCCAGGGGGGTGGGGTTCGGCGGGGAGCTGTTTTTT. Its translation is CARGVGFGGELFF.

V usage is TRBV19 and J usage is TRBJ1-4; 7 bases are shared with TRBD1. Germline CDR1 LNHDA, CDR2 SQIVND (reference sequence). The CDR3 spans 13 residues. Trimming at V came to 8 bases and at J to 2 bases, leaving 2 bases not matched to a gene. This CDR3 reads CASGRGTNEKLFF. The CDR3 DNA reads TGTGCCAGTGGCAGGGGGACTAATGAAAAACTGTTTTTT.

The chain has TRBV30 and TRBJ2-1; D may match TRBD1 or TRBD2 (5 bases each). There are 15 residues in the CDR3. V was clipped by 2 bases and J by 7 bases, with 18 bases between them. The germline V gene has CDR1 GTSNPN and CDR2 SVGIG (reference sequence). CDR3 bases: TGTGCCTGGAGTAAGAGACTACAGGACCCAAATGAGCAGTTCTTC. It specifies CAWSKRLQDPNEQFF.

The rearrangement links TRBV6-1 to TRBJ1-5; 9 nucleotides line up with TRBD1. Germline CDR1 reads MNHNS; CDR2 reads SASEGT. The CDR3 consists of 15 residues. Trimming removed 6 bases from V and 1 base from J; junction bases left unmatched: 4. DNA for the CDR3: TGTGCCAGCAGACCAGGACAGGGGAGCAATCAGCCCCAGCATTTT. Translated: CASRPGQGSNQPQHF.

The rearrangement links TRBV5-5 to TRBJ2-7; D is ambiguous. This CDR3 is 13 amino acids long. In germline, CDR1 is SGHKS, CDR2 YYEKEE (reference sequence). V was pared by 1 base and J by 0 bases, with 5 bases between. DNA for the CDR3: TGTGCCAGCAGCTTGTACAGCTCCTACGAGCAGTACTTC. This encodes CASSLYSSYEQYF. Drawing the rest from reference TRBV5-5 and TRBJ2-7, the complete variable domain is DAGVTQSPTHLIKTRGQQVTLRCSPISGHKSVSWYQQVLGQGPQFIFQYYEKEERGRGNFPDRFSARQFPNYSSELNVNALLLGDSALYLCASSLYSSYEQYFGPGTRLTVT.

The chain is built from TRBV5-1 and TRBJ1-5, with D hard to call. Germline CDR1 is SGHRS and CDR2 is YFSETQ. This CDR3 is 13 amino acids long. V lost 4 bases, J lost 1 base, and 6 bases lay in between. CDR3 loop: CASSLDSNQPQHF. CDR3 nucleotide sequence: TGCGCCAGCAGCCTAGACAGCAATCAGCCCCAGCATTTT. Full variable domain (rest looked up from reference TRBV5-1 and TRBJ1-5): KAGVTQTPRYLIKTRGQQVTLSCSPISGHRSVSWYQQTPGQGLQFLFEYFSETQRNKGNFPGRFSGRQFSNSRSEMNVSTLELGDSALYLCASSLDSNQPQHFGDGTRLSIL.

The chain couples TRBV27 to TRBJ2-7; D possibly corresponds to TRBD2 (6 bases). The CDR3 contains 13 residues. CDR1 and CDR2 from the germline V gene are MNHEY and SMNVEV (reference sequence). V gave up 0 bases and J gave up 6 bases, with 9 bases separating them. CDR3 nucleotides: TGTGCCAGCAGTTTATCTCGGGGGAGCGAGCAGTACTTC. Translating gives CASSLSRGSEQYF.

This chain joins TRBV11-2 and TRBJ1-1, with TRBD1 as a possible D gene (5 bases). The CDR3 has 16 amino acids. Germline values: CDR1 SGHAT, CDR2 FQNNGV. V was trimmed by 0 bases and J by 4 bases, leaving 15 bases between them. DNA for the CDR3: TGTGCCAGCAGCTTAGATCGGGGGGGTGGCTTCACTGAAGCTTTCTTT. It specifies CASSLDRGGGFTEAFF.

J is TRBJ2-1 and V is TRBV9; 10 bases fit TRBD2. Trimming took 0 bases from V and 4 from J; bases not matched to a gene: 4. The CDR3 totals 16 residues. CDR1 and CDR2 from the germline V gene are SGDLS and YYNGEE. In DNA form, the CDR3 reads TGTGCCAGCAGCGTAGGGGCTAGCGGGAGATACAATGAGCAGTTCTTC. Translated: CASSVGASGRYNEQFF.